In this sample, the clone carrying this TCR beta chain turned up a few times. As yet, its antigen is unknown. Between the trimmed V and J ends, which lost 4 bases and 0 bases, there was a span of 19 bases. Germline V lookup: CDR1 MNHEY, CDR2 SMNVEV (reference sequence). The CDR3 is 18 residues long. The data derive from a study of blood T cells in healthy people across ages. Overall study findings and caveats: Compared with aged donors, long-lived donors showed fewer expanded clones, suggesting selection. In the absence of known donor CMV status, changes in expanded clonotypes were possibly confounded.

A J-beta primer mix and a sample-barcoded 5' primer were used in a second PCR of roughly 7 to 12 cycles. Each CDR3 protein gets one entry after TCRdb re-called the 5' RACE reads with MiXCR. The sample lists 1.5 million to 2 million distinct CDR3 sequences, 28% occurring once. The sequencing sample was made of blood. This chain connects TRBV27 to TRBJ2-4; D remains ambiguous. This TCR was sampled from a woman aged 25 to 39 in good health. CDR3 nucleotides: TGTGCCAGCAGTTCAGTAAAACTAAACTCTCTAGCCAAAAACATTCAGTACTTC. It codes for CASSSVKLNSLAKNIQYF.